Listed here are 9 T cell receptor beta chains from one sample, sequenced in a study of shared clonotypes between healthy human individuals. This table comes from immunoSEQ multiplex PCR, and its TCRdb copy is limited to in-frame clones, with some not included. This sample carries about 610,000 clones, roughly 97% of them seen once, and the ten largest clones take about 0.06%. The material sequenced was naive CD4+ T cells sorted from blood. Subset specified: CD45RA+ positively selected. These receptors were collected from a woman between 25 and 40 years old in good health.

As DNA, the CDR3 is TGTGCCAGCAGCCCGGGAGTAATTTACAGGTTAGGCTATGGCTACACCTTC. It is translated as CASSPGVIYRLGYGYTF. The rearrangement links TRBV28 to TRBJ1-2; D may be TRBD1 (5 bases). CDR3 length equals 17 residues. The V gene lost 6 bases and the J gene lost 4 bases, with 24 bases spanning the gap. Germline CDR1 and CDR2: MDHEN and SYDVKM.

The V call is TRBV6-7, the J call TRBJ2-2; D possibly corresponds to TRBD2 (5 bases). TRBV6-7 is an open reading frame, and its role is uncertain. The V end was cut by 6 bases, the J end by 5 bases, with 16 bases between. This CDR3 spans 15 amino acids. CDR3 DNA: TGTGCCAGCAGAACCGGGCTCCGAGGGACCGGGGAGCTGTTTTTT. Its translation: CASRTGLRGTGELFF.

The chain is built from TRBV4-1 and TRBJ2-1; 9 positions match TRBD2. This CDR3 comprises 18 residues. CDR1 and CDR2 (germline): MGHRA, YSYEKL. V shed 3 bases, J shed 4 bases, and the junction held 13 bases outside the gene matches. CDR3 protein: CASSQVGRRTSAYNEQFF. The DNA of the CDR3 is TGCGCCAGCAGCCAGGTGGGCCGTAGGACTAGCGCATACAATGAGCAGTTCTTC.

The chain couples TRBV18 to TRBJ2-2, with 7 bases matching TRBD1. Germline CDR1 and CDR2: KGHSH and LQKENI. The CDR3 is 17 amino acids. V was clipped by 2 bases and J by 0 bases; unmatched bases: 6. Here the CDR3 reads CASSPFTDRTNTGELFF. CDR3 nucleotide sequence: TGTGCCAGCTCACCATTTACGGACAGGACGAACACCGGGGAGCTGTTTTTT.

The CDR3 sequence: CASSLDGRRDYGYTF. DNA for the CDR3: TGTGCCAGCAGCTTGGACGGCAGGAGGGACTATGGCTACACCTTC. The chain links TRBV5-6 to TRBJ1-2; D uncertain. Germline lookup yields CDR1 SGHDT and CDR2 YYEEEE. V was shortened by 0 bases and J by 3 bases, with 12 bases between the two germline ends. The CDR3 is 15 residues long.

The chain carries TRBV28 and TRBJ2-7; no clear D gene. CDR1 and CDR2 from the germline V gene are MDHEN and SYDVKM. The V end was cut by 6 bases, the J end by 4 bases, with 16 bases between. This CDR3 comprises 14 residues. CDR3 region: CASSPKHLFYEQYF. The CDR3 DNA reads as TGTGCCAGCAGCCCCAAGCACCTCTTTTACGAGCAGTACTTC.

This clone was counted a single time. The same CDR3 can be traced to other DNA sequences in this sample. J is TRBJ2-2 and V is TRBV18; the D gene is possibly TRBD1 (6 bases). The CDR3 runs to 14 residues. The V gene lost 3 bases and the J gene lost 3 bases, with 8 bases spanning the gap. Germline CDR1 and CDR2: KGHSH and LQKENI. The CDR3 loop reads CASSPNRDTGELFF. DNA of the CDR3: TGTGCCAGCTCACCGAACAGGGACACCGGGGAGCTGTTTTTT.

V gene TRBV23-1 combines with J gene TRBJ1-1; no firm D call. TRBV23-1 is marked as an open reading frame, function uncertain. The CDR3 has 12 residues. CDR3 DNA: TGCCCCACCGCCCCGAGGCACACTGAAGCTTTCTTT. This codes for CPTAPRHTEAFF.

J is TRBJ2-7 and V is TRBV18; 8 bases are a match to TRBD1. Germline trimming cut 3 bases from V and 7 bases from J; bases unmatched to any gene: 5. Germline V CDR1 and CDR2: KGHSH, LQKENI. The CDR3 consists of 13 residues. Here the CDR3 DNA reads TGTGCCAGCTCACCTGGACAGGGTGGTGAGCAGTACTTC. This gives the protein CASSPGQGGEQYF.